Shown below are 13 T cell receptor beta chains from a single sample sequenced in a study of shared clonotypes between healthy human individuals. Profiling relied on immunoSEQ multiplex PCR, and the TCRdb table lists in-frame clones only, not all of them. Here the sample spans roughly 2.2 million clones, 90% to 95% being singletons. The sequenced sample consisted of naive CD4+ T cells from PBMCs. Subset specified: CD45RA+ positively selected. The receptors originated from a man younger than 35 in good health. Some clones in this sample may be carry-over from other donors' samples.

The chain carries TRBV7-2 and TRBJ2-1, with TRBD2 matching over 9 bases. Germline CDR1 reads SGHTA; CDR2 reads FQGNSA. This CDR3 has 16 residues. Unmatched junction bases numbered 13, after V lost 5 bases and J lost 8 bases. The CDR3 DNA sequence: TGTGCCAGCAGCCTAGGCCCAGCGGGAGGTACGGATGAGCAGTTCTTC. Its protein product is CASSLGPAGGTDEQFF.

The chain employs TRBV6-5 and TRBJ1-1; tentatively, D is TRBD1 (5 bases). CDR1 and CDR2 (germline): MNHEY, SVGAGI. The CDR3 loop spans 15 amino acids. Trimming took 2 bases from V and 0 from J, leaving 10 bases between them. This CDR3 reads CASSYGGAVNTEAFF. DNA for the CDR3: TGTGCCAGCAGTTACGGGGGAGCGGTGAACACTGAAGCTTTCTTT.

The rearrangement joins TRBV2 to TRBJ2-3; tentative D call: TRBD2 (5 bases). V was clipped by 0 bases and J by 2 bases, with 9 bases between them. CDR1 and CDR2 from the germline V gene are SNHLY and FYNNEI. This CDR3 region has 15 residues. The CDR3 reads CASSEARADTDTQYF. The CDR3 region has the DNA TGTGCCAGCAGTGAAGCGAGGGCAGACACAGATACGCAGTATTTT.

The chain has TRBV11-2 and TRBJ2-5, with D perhaps matching TRBD2 (5 bases). The V gene lost 3 bases and the J gene lost 2 bases, with 13 bases spanning the gap. The germline CDR1 and CDR2 sequences are SGHAT and FQNNGV. There are 15 residues in the CDR3. This CDR3 is CASSLGPGVQETQYF. The DNA for the CDR3 is TGTGCCAGCAGCTTGGGTCCCGGGGTTCAAGAGACCCAGTACTTC.

This chain joins TRBV6-6 and TRBJ2-2, with unresolved D. The germline V and J ends were trimmed by 7 bases and 3 bases, with 9 bases remaining between them. Germline lookup yields CDR1 MNHNY and CDR2 SVGAGI (reference sequence). The CDR3 extends over 13 amino acids. The CDR3 DNA follows: TGTGCCAGCACCAAAGCCCACACCGGGGAGCTGTTTTTT. This translates into CASTKAHTGELFF.

The chain is built from TRBV28 and TRBJ2-7, with 9 bases lining up with TRBD1. Per germline, CDR1 MDHEN and CDR2 SYDVKM. Trimming cost V 7 bases and J 0 bases; bases outside gene matches: 4. This CDR3 contains 14 residues. CDR3: CASMDRGFSYEQYF. DNA of the CDR3: TGTGCCAGCATGGACAGGGGTTTCTCCTACGAGCAGTACTTC.

This clone was recorded once. The chain uses TRBV6-1 and TRBJ1-2; the D gene is possibly TRBD1 (5 bases). The V end was cut by 11 bases, the J end by 0 bases, with 13 bases between. CDR1 is MNHNS, CDR2 SASEGT, per germline. The CDR3 is 13 residues long. Written as DNA, the CDR3 is TGTGCCGCGAGAGGGGCCCCTAACTATGGCTACACCTTC. Translating it yields CAARGAPNYGYTF.

The chain employs TRBV2 and TRBJ1-3; D might be TRBD1 (6 bases). The CDR3 runs to 14 residues. V shed 6 bases and J shed 3 bases, with 12 bases lying between them. CDR1 and CDR2 from the germline V gene are SNHLY and FYNNEI. In nucleotides, the CDR3 is TGTGCCAGCAGCCCAACAGGGATTGGAAACACCATATATTTT. Its protein is CASSPTGIGNTIYF.

The chain recombines TRBV2 with TRBJ2-3; 10 bases match TRBD1. The CDR3 spans 13 residues. CDR1 is SNHLY and CDR2 is FYNNEI in the germline V gene. The V and J ends lost 11 bases and 6 bases, in that order; junction bases with no gene match: 8. The chain's CDR3 is CAGHRDRGDTQYF. The CDR3 DNA sequence: TGTGCCGGTCACCGGGACAGGGGTGATACGCAGTATTTT.

This clone was counted once. This chain connects TRBV15 to TRBJ2-4, with D hard to call. With 0 bases removed from V and 5 bases from J, the gap between germline ends came to 8 bases. CDR3 size: 14 residues. Looked up from germline, CDR1 is LNHNV and CDR2 is YYDKDF (reference sequence). The DNA for the CDR3 is TGTGCCACCAGCAGAGATTCCACAGAAAACATTCAGTACTTC. It is translated as CATSRDSTENIQYF.

The chain carries TRBV7-9 and TRBJ2-3; 7 bases fit TRBD2. V gave up 5 bases and J gave up 4 bases; unmatched junction bases: 9. Germline V gene sequence: CDR1 SEHNR, CDR2 FQNEAQ (reference sequence). The CDR3 contains 15 residues. CDR3 loop: CASSLSGTGADTQYF. CDR3 nucleotide sequence: TGTGCCAGCAGCCTAAGCGGGACCGGGGCAGATACGCAGTATTTT.

The chain joins TRBV19 to TRBJ1-2, with D uncertain. V was shortened by 6 bases and J by 4 bases, with 12 bases between the two germline ends. The CDR3 has 13 residues. CDR1 is LNHDA and CDR2 is SQIVND in the germline V gene (reference sequence). CDR3: CASRIGLFYGYTF. CDR3 in DNA: TGTGCCAGTAGAATCGGGCTCTTCTATGGCTACACCTTC.

The chain carries TRBV9 and TRBJ2-1; 8 nucleotides align to TRBD2. Germline CDR1 SGDLS, CDR2 YYNGEE. After removal of 3 bases from V and 5 bases from J, the junction contained 4 bases not matched to a gene. CDR3 length: 14 residues. CDR3: CASSAWTSNNEQFF. CDR3 sequence (DNA): TGTGCCAGCAGCGCTTGGACTAGCAACAATGAGCAGTTCTTC.